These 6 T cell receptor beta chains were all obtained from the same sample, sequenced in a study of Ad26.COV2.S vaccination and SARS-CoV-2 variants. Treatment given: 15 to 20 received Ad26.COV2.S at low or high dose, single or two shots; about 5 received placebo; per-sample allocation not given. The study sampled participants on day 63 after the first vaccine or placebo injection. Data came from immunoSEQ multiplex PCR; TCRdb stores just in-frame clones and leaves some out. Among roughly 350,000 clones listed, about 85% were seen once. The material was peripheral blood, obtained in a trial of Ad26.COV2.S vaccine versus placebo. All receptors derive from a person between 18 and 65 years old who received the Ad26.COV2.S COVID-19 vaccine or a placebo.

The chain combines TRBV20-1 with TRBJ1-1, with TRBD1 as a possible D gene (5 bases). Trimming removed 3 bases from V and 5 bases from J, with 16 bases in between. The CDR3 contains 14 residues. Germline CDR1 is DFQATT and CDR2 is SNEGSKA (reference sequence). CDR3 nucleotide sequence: TGCAGTGCTAGTGAGGGCAGGGCTGTGACTGAAGCTTTCTTT. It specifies CSASEGRAVTEAFF.

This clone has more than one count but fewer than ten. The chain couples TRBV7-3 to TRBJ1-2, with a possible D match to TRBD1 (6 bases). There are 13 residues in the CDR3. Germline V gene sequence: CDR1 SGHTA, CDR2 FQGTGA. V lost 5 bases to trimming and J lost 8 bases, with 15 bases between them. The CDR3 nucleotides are TGTGCCAGCAGCCAATCCAGGGGAGGGGGCTACACCTTC. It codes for CASSQSRGGGYTF.

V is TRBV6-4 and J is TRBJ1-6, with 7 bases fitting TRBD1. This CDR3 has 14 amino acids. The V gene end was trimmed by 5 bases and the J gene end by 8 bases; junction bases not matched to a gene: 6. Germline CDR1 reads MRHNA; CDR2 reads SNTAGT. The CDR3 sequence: CASSRQGLDSPLHF. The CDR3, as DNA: TGTGCCAGCAGTAGACAGGGCCTTGATTCACCCCTCCACTTT.

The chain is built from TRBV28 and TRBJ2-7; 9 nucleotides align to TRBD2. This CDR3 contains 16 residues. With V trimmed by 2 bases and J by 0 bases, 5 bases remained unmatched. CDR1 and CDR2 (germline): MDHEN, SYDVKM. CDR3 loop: CASSLAMTSGSYEQYF. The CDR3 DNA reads TGTGCCAGCAGTTTAGCTATGACTAGCGGCTCCTACGAGCAGTACTTC. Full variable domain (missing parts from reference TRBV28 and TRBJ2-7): DVKVTQSSRYLVKRTGEKVFLECVQDMDHENMFWYRQDPGLGLRLIYFSYDVKMKEKGDIPEGYSVSREKKERFSLILESASTNQTSMYLCASSLAMTSGSYEQYFGPGTRLTVT.

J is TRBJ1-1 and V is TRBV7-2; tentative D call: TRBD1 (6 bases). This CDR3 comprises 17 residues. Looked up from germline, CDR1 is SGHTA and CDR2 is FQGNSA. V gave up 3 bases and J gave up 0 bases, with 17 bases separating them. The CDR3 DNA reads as TGTGCCAGCAGCTTCCCCGGGGGGGCGTACATGAACACTGAAGCTTTCTTT. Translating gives CASSFPGGAYMNTEAFF. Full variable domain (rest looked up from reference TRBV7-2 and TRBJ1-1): GAGVSQSPSNKVTEKGKDVELRCDPISGHTALYWYRQSLGQGLEFLIYFQGNSAPDKSGLPSDRFSAERTGGSVSTLTIQRTQQEDSAVYLCASSFPGGAYMNTEAFFGQGTRLTVV.

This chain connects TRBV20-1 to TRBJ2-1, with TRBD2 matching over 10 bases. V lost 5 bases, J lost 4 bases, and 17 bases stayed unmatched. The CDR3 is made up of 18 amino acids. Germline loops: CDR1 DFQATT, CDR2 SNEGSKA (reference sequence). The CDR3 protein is CSACVRPPLAGTYNEQFF. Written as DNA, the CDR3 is TGCAGTGCTTGTGTGAGGCCGCCACTAGCGGGAACTTACAATGAGCAGTTCTTC.